One and the same sample provided the 17 T cell receptor beta chains below, sequenced in a study of OX40 agonist ivuxolimab in advanced cancers. Generated by immunoSEQ multiplex PCR, the TCRdb table keeps only in-frame clones and is missing some. The table has about 48,000 clones, 83% seen once. The sample was CD4+ or CD8+ T cells sorted from blood, taken in a trial of the OX40 agonist ivuxolimab. These receptors all come from an adult with an advanced solid tumor such as melanoma, head and neck, liver or kidney cancer.

The count of this clone is one. The chain carries TRBV4-1 and TRBJ2-1; 12 positions agree with TRBD1. This CDR3 contains 20 residues. CDR1 is MGHRA, CDR2 YSYEKL, per germline. V shed 0 bases and J 1 base; nucleotides not matched to a gene: 10. CDR3 sequence: CASSQDLGTGGFLSYNEQFF. The CDR3 DNA reads as TGCGCCAGCAGCCAAGATCTGGGGACAGGGGGCTTTCTTTCCTACAATGAGCAGTTCTTC.

This chain joins TRBV5-1 and TRBJ1-2; the D gene is possibly TRBD1 (6 bases). Germline loops: CDR1 SGHRS, CDR2 YFSETQ. The CDR3 contains 13 residues. Trimming left V 1 base short and J 8 bases short, with 12 bases between. CDR3 DNA sequence: TGCGCCAGCAGCTTGACAGGGAAAGAAGGCTACACCTTC. It encodes CASSLTGKEGYTF.

The chain recombines TRBV30 with TRBJ1-2; TRBD1 matches at 12 bases. Per germline, CDR1 GTSNPN and CDR2 SVGIG (reference sequence). Germline trimming cut 4 bases from V and 8 bases from J; bases unmatched to any gene: 14. The CDR3 is 16 amino acids. The CDR3: CAWTPYVGQGAGGYTF. Here the CDR3 DNA reads TGTGCCTGGACCCCGTACGTGGGACAGGGGGCGGGCGGCTACACCTTC.

The rearrangement uses TRBV4-3 and TRBJ1-2; D not resolved. The length of the CDR3 is 15 residues. Trimming took off 2 bases at V and 0 bases at J, with 10 bases between the two ends. Germline V gene lookup returns CDR1 LGHNA and CDR2 YSLEER. The CDR3 DNA is TGCGCCAGCAGCCAATTTAGCCAGACTAACTATGGCTACACCTTC. Translating gives CASSQFSQTNYGYTF.

The V call is TRBV7-2, the J call TRBJ1-6; D unclear. The CDR3 covers 15 residues. Germline loops: CDR1 SGHTA, CDR2 FQGNSA. V was clipped by 5 bases and J by 6 bases, with 14 bases between them. The CDR3 spells CASSPSPRTNSPLHF. The DNA for the CDR3 is TGTGCCAGCAGCCCCAGTCCTCGAACTAATTCACCCCTCCACTTT.

The chain recombines TRBV9 with TRBJ2-5; D gene ambiguous. V lost 0 bases to trimming and J lost 1 base, with 4 bases between them. The CDR3 runs to 13 residues. Germline loops: CDR1 SGDLS, CDR2 YYNGEE. The CDR3: CASSVAAQETQYF. The CDR3 DNA reads TGTGCCAGCAGCGTAGCTGCCCAAGAGACCCAGTACTTC.

V usage is TRBV5-1 and J usage is TRBJ2-1; D gene ambiguous. Trimming stripped 0 bases from V and 4 bases from J, with 8 bases between. The CDR3 loop spans 14 amino acids. The germline V gene has CDR1 SGHRS and CDR2 YFSETQ. CDR3 sequence: CASSLEPAYNEQFF. CDR3 bases: TGCGCCAGCAGCTTGGAACCAGCATACAATGAGCAGTTCTTC.

The rearrangement uses TRBV2 and TRBJ1-2, with a weak D call TRBD1 (6 bases). The CDR3 is 15 amino acids. Germline-derived CDR1 and CDR2 are SNHLY and FYNNEI. The V end was cut by 9 bases, the J end by 5 bases, with 22 bases between. This CDR3 is CARSDPGQSTYGYTF. The CDR3 DNA sequence: TGTGCCAGATCCGACCCGGGACAAAGCACTTATGGCTACACCTTC. Complete variable domain (other parts from reference TRBV2 and TRBJ1-2): EPEVTQTPSHQVTQMGQEVILRCVPISNHLYFYWYRQILGQKVEFLVSFYNNEISEKSEIFDDQFSVERPDGSNFTLKIRSTKLEDSAMYFCARSDPGQSTYGYTFGSGTRLTVV.

The genes are TRBV5-1 and TRBJ1-1; tentative D call: TRBD1 (6 bases). The germline V and J ends were trimmed by 4 bases and 5 bases, with 15 bases remaining between them. Germline CDR1 SGHRS, CDR2 YFSETQ. This CDR3 comprises 14 residues. The CDR3 nucleotides read TGCGCCAGCAGCGCAGAGGGGGTCCGGACTGAAGCTTTCTTT. This translates into CASSAEGVRTEAFF.

This clone has a handful of counts. The chain joins TRBV2 to TRBJ2-1; 13 bases line up with TRBD2. Germline-derived CDR1 and CDR2 are SNHLY and FYNNEI. With 6 bases clipped from V and 7 bases from J, the junction kept 6 bases outside the gene matches. The length of the CDR3 is 15 residues. Here the CDR3 reads CASSWTSGGQNEQFF. CDR3 DNA sequence: TGTGCCAGCAGCTGGACTAGCGGGGGCCAAAATGAGCAGTTCTTC.

The chain uses TRBV4-1 and TRBJ1-3; 7 bases match TRBD1. Trimming took 0 bases from V and 8 from J; bases not matched to a gene: 10. There are 16 residues in the CDR3. Germline V gene sequence: CDR1 MGHRA, CDR2 YSYEKL. The CDR3 coding sequence is TGCGCCAGCAGCCAAGATGCGGCAGGGGGTGCATACACCATATATTTT. Protein product: CASSQDAAGGAYTIYF.

This clone was detected a few times. The V and J genes are TRBV21-1 and TRBJ1-1; the table's D call, TRBD1, has no DNA check behind it. TRBV21-1 has pseudogene status. The CDR3 has 20 amino acids. The CDR3 DNA reads as TGTGCCAGCAGCAAAGGCCTAGGACAGCCTGGGGAATACATGAACACTGAAGCTTTCTTT. Protein product: CASSKGLGQPGEYMNTEAFF.

The CDR3 region has the DNA TGTGCCAGCAGCGTAGAAGTAGCGGGGTTGAATGAGCAGTTCTTC. It yields the protein CASSVEVAGLNEQFF. The chain couples TRBV9 to TRBJ2-1; 8 nucleotides match TRBD2. The V segment lost 0 bases and the J segment 7 bases; nucleotides outside the gene matches: 6. CDR1 is SGDLS and CDR2 is YYNGEE in the germline V gene. This CDR3 has 15 amino acids. The full variable domain, its missing parts supplied by reference TRBV9 and TRBJ2-1, is DSGVTQTPKHLITATGQRVTLRCSPRSGDLSVYWYQQSLDQGLQFLIQYYNGEERAKGNILERFSAQQFPDLHSELNLSSLELGDSALYFCASSVEVAGLNEQFFGPGTRLTVL.

This rearrangement joins TRBV29-1 to TRBJ2-2; TRBD1 is a possible D gene (6 bases). This CDR3 is 14 amino acids long. The germline gives CDR1 SQVTM, CDR2 ANQGSEA. V lost 0 bases to trimming and J lost 5 bases, with 10 bases between them. The CDR3 here is CSVEEGQKTGELFF. The CDR3 bases are TGCAGCGTTGAAGAGGGACAAAAGACCGGGGAGCTGTTTTTT.

This rearrangement joins TRBV27 to TRBJ2-7, with 7 bases aligning to TRBD1. This CDR3 region has 15 residues. V dropped 6 bases and J dropped 3; count of bases not matched to a gene: 11. Germline-derived CDR1 and CDR2 are MNHEY and SMNVEV (reference sequence). Written as DNA, the CDR3 is TGTGCCAGCAGCGCCGGGACAGATCTCGACTACGAGCAGTACTTC. Translating it yields CASSAGTDLDYEQYF.

This chain joins TRBV19 and TRBJ1-1, with D tentatively TRBD1 (5 bases). The germline V and J ends were trimmed by 7 bases and 0 bases, with 18 bases remaining between them. The CDR3 runs 16 residues. CDR1 LNHDA and CDR2 SQIVND come from the germline V gene (reference sequence). In DNA form, the CDR3 reads TGTGCCAGTACCCCCCAGGCAGGGACTCTGAACACTGAAGCTTTCTTT. Its protein is CASTPQAGTLNTEAFF.

This chain uses TRBV6-5 with TRBJ1-2; tentative D call: TRBD1 (6 bases). The V end lost 6 bases, the J end lost 4 bases, and 15 bases lay between the germline ends. Per the germline V gene, CDR1 is MNHEY and CDR2 is SVGAGI. This CDR3 contains 14 residues. The CDR3 region is CASSPSGRGYGYTF. CDR3 in DNA: TGTGCCAGCAGCCCTTCGGGCAGGGGCTATGGCTACACCTTC.